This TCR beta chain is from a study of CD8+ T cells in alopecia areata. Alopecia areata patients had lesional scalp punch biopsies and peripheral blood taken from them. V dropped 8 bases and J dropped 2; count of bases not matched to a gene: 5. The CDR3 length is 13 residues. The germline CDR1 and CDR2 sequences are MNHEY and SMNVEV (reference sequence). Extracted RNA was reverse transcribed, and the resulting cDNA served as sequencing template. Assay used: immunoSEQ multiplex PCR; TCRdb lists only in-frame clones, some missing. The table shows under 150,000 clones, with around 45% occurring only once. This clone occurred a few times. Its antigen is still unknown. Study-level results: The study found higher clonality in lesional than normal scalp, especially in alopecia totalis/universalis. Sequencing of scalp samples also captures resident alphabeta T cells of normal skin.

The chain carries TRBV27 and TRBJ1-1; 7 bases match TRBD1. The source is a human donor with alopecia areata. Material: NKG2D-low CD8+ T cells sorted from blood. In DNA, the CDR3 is TGTGCCAGCGGAACAGGGGATAACACTGAAGCTTTCTTT. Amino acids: CASGTGDNTEAFF.